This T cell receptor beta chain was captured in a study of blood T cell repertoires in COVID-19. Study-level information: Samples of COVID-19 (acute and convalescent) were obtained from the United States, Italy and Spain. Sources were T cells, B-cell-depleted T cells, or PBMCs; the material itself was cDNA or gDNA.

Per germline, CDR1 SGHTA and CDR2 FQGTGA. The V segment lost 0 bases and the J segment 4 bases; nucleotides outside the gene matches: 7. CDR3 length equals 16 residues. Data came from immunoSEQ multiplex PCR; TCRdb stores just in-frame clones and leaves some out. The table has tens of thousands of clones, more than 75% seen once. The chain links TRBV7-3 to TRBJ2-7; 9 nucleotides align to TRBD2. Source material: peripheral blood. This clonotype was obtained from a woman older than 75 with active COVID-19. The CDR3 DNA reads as TGTGCCAGCAGCTTAACATCGACTAGCGGAGAGTACGAGCAGTACTTC. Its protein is CASSLTSTSGEYEQYF.